Sequencing of this T cell receptor beta chain was carried out in a study of blood T cells in healthy people across ages (dated by TCRdb to 2015 to 2017). Concerning the study at large: In model experiments, roughly one uniquely barcoded TCR beta cDNA molecule per two T cells was captured by template switching. To track age-related changes in TCR beta repertoire diversity, the study relied on deep sequencing normalized with unique cDNA molecular identifiers. Four age groups were formed from the donors: young (average approximately 15 years), middle-aged (approximately 41), aged (roughly 56) and long-lived (approximately 80). To avoid experimental bias, donors of different ages were spread randomly across the sequencing lanes. Using the same blood draw, the study looked at two additional independent replicas of 1 million unique cDNA reads for two donors, one aged 18 to 30 and the other aged 80 or older. General conclusions and limits of the study: Because the CMV infection status of the donors was unknown, age-related changes in expanded clonotypes may potentially have been confounded. The long-lived group showed more naive CD4+ T cells, fewer expanded clones and increased TCR diversity than the aged group, suggesting age selection. Observed TCR beta diversity correlated strongly with the percentage of naive T cells measured by flow cytometry. Estimates of total diversity based on one million sequenced T cells were considered lower bounds and underestimates. Conclusive comparison of naive and antigen-experienced compartments was prevented by the profiling of bulk unsorted PBMCs. Observed TCR beta diversity per million T cells fell roughly linearly with age, and a significant reduction was already apparent by age around 36.

As regards this clonotype: There is no known antigen for this receptor. The input lacks base qualities; no much larger clone sits a single base away.

Donors were a few dozen systemically healthy Caucasian individuals from Russia aged roughly 6 to 95 years. Each donor gave about 9.7 milliliters of peripheral blood, drawn into EDTA-treated Vacutainer tubes. Ficoll-Paque density-gradient centrifugation was used to isolate PBMCs, with at least 6.5 million per sample. Total RNA, at least 6 micrograms per sample, was extracted from PBMCs with Trizol reagent. For every donor, flow cytometry on a PBMC aliquot measured the percentage of naive CD45RAhigh/CD27high T cells. The library was made by 5' RACE. The reads were generated on an Illumina HiSeq 2500. A second PCR of roughly 7 to 11 cycles was performed with a sample-barcoded 5' primer and a J-beta primer mix. A unique molecular identifier was introduced onto each TCR beta cDNA molecule by a template-switch 5' adaptor carrying 12 random nucleotides. Each sample yielded at least 2.5 million CDR3-containing paired-end reads. First-strand cDNA synthesis was performed from all RNA using the Mint cDNA synthesis kit, with priming by a TRBC-specific oligonucleotide. All cDNA was treated with uracil-DNA glycosylase and then went through a first 18-cycle PCR with the universal primers M1SS and BC2_uni_R. Per the original workflow: For normalization, 1 million high-quality reads, each with a distinct molecular identifier, were randomly selected from each sample. Reads with shared molecular identifiers were discarded instead of being binned into consensus sequences. MiTCR, run with a Q25 quality threshold and the strictest error-elimination algorithm, handled CDR3 identification, clonotype clustering and error correction. Lower-bound total TCR beta diversity was estimated with a nonparametric unseen species model using Euler transformation. TCRdb's own reprocessing of the public reads used fastp at Q25 and MiXCR and kept productive beta chains. Rows are unified per CDR3 protein, each entry keeping the most common DNA and genes. TCRdb, not the original authors, processed these V and J calls. Here the sample has over a million distinct CDR3 sequences; approximately 42% occur a single time. The ten largest make up roughly 7.7% of the sample.

This receptor was identified in a woman under 30 in good health. Material for sequencing was blood.

The CDR3 in this case is CASTTPGPKIEAFF. DNA sequence: TGTGCCAGCACCACCCCTGGCCCCAAAATCGAAGCTTTCTTT. The chain is assembled from TRBV12-3 or TRBV12-4 and TRBJ1-1; the D gene cannot be named for sure. The CDR3, from cysteine to phenylalanine, totals 14 residues. The read is trimmed to its CDR3 DNA, 42 bases read in frame from base 1. V is shortened by 7 bases, J by 8 bases, and the region joining them spans 20 bases.